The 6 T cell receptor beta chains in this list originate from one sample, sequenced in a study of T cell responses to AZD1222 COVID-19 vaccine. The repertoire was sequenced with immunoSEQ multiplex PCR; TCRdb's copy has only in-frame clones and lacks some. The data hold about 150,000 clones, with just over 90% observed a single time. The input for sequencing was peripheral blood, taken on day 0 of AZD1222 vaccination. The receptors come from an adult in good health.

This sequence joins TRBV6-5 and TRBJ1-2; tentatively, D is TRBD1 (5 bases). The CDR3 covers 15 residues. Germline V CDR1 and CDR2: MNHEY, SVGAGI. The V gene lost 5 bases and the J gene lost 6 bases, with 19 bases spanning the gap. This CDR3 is CASSPRGSNRDGYTF. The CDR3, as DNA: TGTGCCAGCAGTCCGAGGGGCAGCAATAGGGATGGCTACACCTTC.

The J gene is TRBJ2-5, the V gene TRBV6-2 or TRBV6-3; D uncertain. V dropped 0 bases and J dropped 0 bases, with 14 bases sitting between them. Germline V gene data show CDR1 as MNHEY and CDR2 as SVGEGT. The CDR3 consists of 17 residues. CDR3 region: CASSYSVRAGYQETQYF. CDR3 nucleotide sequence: TGTGCCAGCAGTTACTCAGTCCGTGCTGGGTACCAAGAGACCCAGTACTTC.

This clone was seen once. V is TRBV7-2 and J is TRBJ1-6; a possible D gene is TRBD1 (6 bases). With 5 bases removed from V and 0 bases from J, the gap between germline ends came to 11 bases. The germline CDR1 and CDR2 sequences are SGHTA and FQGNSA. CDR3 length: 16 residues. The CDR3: CASSRDMSSYNSPLHF. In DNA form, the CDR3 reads TGTGCCAGCAGCAGGGACATGAGCTCCTATAATTCACCCCTCCACTTT.

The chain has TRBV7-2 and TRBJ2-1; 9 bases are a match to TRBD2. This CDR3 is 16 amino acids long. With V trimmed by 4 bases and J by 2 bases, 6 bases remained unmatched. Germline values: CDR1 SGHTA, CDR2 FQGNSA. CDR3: CASSYSGGSTYNEQFF. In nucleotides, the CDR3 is TGTGCCAGCAGCTATAGCGGGGGTTCTACCTACAATGAGCAGTTCTTC.

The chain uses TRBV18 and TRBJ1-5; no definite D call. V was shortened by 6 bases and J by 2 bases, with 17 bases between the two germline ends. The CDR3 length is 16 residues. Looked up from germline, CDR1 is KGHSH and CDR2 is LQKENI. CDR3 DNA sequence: TGTGCCAGCTCCGGTTGGAGGTTGGAGGGCAATCAGCCCCAGCATTTT. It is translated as CASSGWRLEGNQPQHF.

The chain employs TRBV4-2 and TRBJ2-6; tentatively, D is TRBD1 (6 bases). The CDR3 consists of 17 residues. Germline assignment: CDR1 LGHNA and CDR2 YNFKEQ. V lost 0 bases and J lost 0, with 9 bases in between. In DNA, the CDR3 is TGTGCCAGCAGCCAAGAAGGGGACACCTCTGGGGCCAACGTCCTGACTTTC. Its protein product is CASSQEGDTSGANVLTF.